The 3 T cell receptor beta chains given below trace back to one sample, sequenced in a study of chemoradiotherapy in HPV16-positive cancers. The assay was immunoSEQ multiplex PCR, and TCRdb's table has in-frame clones only and misses some. The repertoire has over 8,000 clones, more than 75% of them found once; the top ten carry 2% to 2.5%. This material consisted of blood, taken from a patient who underwent chemoradiotherapy. These receptors came from a human donor with HPV-associated anogenital cancer.

The rearrangement joins TRBV2 to TRBJ1-2; D is uncertain. The CDR3 has 10 amino acids. Germline CDR1 SNHLY, CDR2 FYNNEI. Trimming removed 6 bases from V and 2 bases from J, with 1 base in between. The CDR3 here is CASRNYGYTF. As DNA, the CDR3 is TGTGCCAGCAGGAACTATGGCTACACCTTC. The whole variable domain, filled in from reference TRBV2 and TRBJ1-2, reads EPEVTQTPSHQVTQMGQEVILRCVPISNHLYFYWYRQILGQKVEFLVSFYNNEISEKSEIFDDQFSVERPDGSNFTLKIRSTKLEDSAMYFCASRNYGYTFGSGTRLTVV.

The V call is TRBV5-5, the J call TRBJ2-1; 11 bases are shared with TRBD1. Germline CDR1 and CDR2: SGHKS and YYEKEE (reference sequence). The V and J ends lost 0 bases and 6 bases, in that order; junction bases with no gene match: 5. This CDR3 spans 16 amino acids. The CDR3 sequence is CASSLVGTGGGNEQFF. DNA for the CDR3: TGTGCCAGCAGCTTGGTGGGGACAGGGGGGGGCAATGAGCAGTTCTTC. The whole variable domain, remainder taken from reference TRBV5-5 and TRBJ2-1, is DAGVTQSPTHLIKTRGQQVTLRCSPISGHKSVSWYQQVLGQGPQFIFQYYEKEERGRGNFPDRFSARQFPNYSSELNVNALLLGDSALYLCASSLVGTGGGNEQFFGPGTRLTVL.

This chain joins TRBV9 and TRBJ2-5; 8 bases agree with TRBD1. With 3 bases clipped from V and 5 bases from J, the junction kept 3 bases outside the gene matches. Germline V gene sequence: CDR1 SGDLS, CDR2 YYNGEE. There are 13 residues in the CDR3. The CDR3 DNA sequence: TGTGCCAGCAGCGGCAGGGGGCGCGAGACCCAGTACTTC. It yields the protein CASSGRGRETQYF.